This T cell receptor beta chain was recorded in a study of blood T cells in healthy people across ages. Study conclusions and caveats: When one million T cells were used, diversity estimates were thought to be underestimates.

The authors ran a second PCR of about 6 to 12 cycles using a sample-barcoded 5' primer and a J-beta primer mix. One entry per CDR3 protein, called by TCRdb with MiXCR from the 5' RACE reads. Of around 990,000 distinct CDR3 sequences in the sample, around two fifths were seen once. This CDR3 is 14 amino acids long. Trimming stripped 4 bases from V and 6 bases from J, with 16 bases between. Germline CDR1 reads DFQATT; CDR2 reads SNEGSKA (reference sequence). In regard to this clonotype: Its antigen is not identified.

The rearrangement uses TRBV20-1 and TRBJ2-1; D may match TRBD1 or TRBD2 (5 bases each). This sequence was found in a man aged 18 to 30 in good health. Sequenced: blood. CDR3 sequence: CSAIPWGFLNEQFF. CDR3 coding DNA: TGCAGTGCTATCCCGTGGGGGTTTCTCAATGAGCAGTTCTTC.